The 17 T cell receptor beta chains below all came from one sample that was sequenced in a study of shared clonotypes between healthy human individuals. Sequenced by immunoSEQ multiplex PCR; TCRdb stores in-frame clones only, minus some. In the table there are around 240,000 clones, 50% to 75% of which are singletons. The source material was memory CD4+ T cells sorted from blood. Stated subset: CD45RA-negative fraction. The receptors stem from a man aged 25 to 40 in good health.

The chain has TRBV19 and TRBJ1-5; D is unresolved. The V and J ends lost 6 bases and 6 bases respectively, with 12 bases between them. The germline gives CDR1 LNHDA, CDR2 SQIVND (reference sequence). The CDR3 covers 13 residues. CDR3 sequence (DNA): TGTGCCAGTAGACGGGTAGTTGGTCAGCCCCAGCATTTT. As protein: CASRRVVGQPQHF. The full variable domain, rest sourced from reference TRBV19 and TRBJ1-5, is DGGITQSPKYLFRKEGQNVTLSCEQNLNHDAMYWYRQDPGQGLRLIYYSQIVNDFQKGDIAEGYSVSREKKESFPLTVTSAQKNPTAFYLCASRRVVGQPQHFGDGTRLSIL.

The genes are TRBV30 and TRBJ1-1; D perhaps matches TRBD1 (6 bases). V was trimmed by 2 bases and J by 5 bases, leaving 18 bases between them. Germline CDR1 is GTSNPN and CDR2 is SVGIG (reference sequence). The CDR3 is 15 amino acids. The CDR3 loop reads CAWSRWGGGETEAFF. CDR3 sequence (DNA): TGTGCCTGGAGTCGTTGGGGAGGGGGAGAGACTGAAGCTTTCTTT.

The J gene is TRBJ1-4, the V gene TRBV7-8; the D gene is possibly TRBD1 (5 bases). Germline CDR1 reads SGHVS; CDR2 reads FQNEAQ. The CDR3 sequence is 17 residues long. V was cut by 3 bases and J by 10 bases, with 24 bases left in between. CDR3 amino acids: CASSFIASGTQFSKLFF. CDR3 in DNA: TGTGCCAGCAGCTTCATCGCATCAGGGACTCAATTCTCAAAACTGTTTTTT.

V is TRBV5-1 and J is TRBJ2-5; D call uncertain. Germline lookup yields CDR1 SGHRS and CDR2 YFSETQ. Trimming pared 2 bases from V and 1 base from J, leaving 6 bases between. This CDR3 contains 13 residues. CDR3 DNA: TGCGCCAGCAGCTTCGGCTCCCAAGAGACCCAGTACTTC. This sequence encodes CASSFGSQETQYF.

This rearrangement joins TRBV19 to TRBJ1-1; unclear D gene. This CDR3 has 13 amino acids. The germline V gene encodes CDR1 LNHDA and CDR2 SQIVND (reference sequence). The V and J ends lost 4 bases and 0 bases respectively, with 6 bases between them. CDR3 nucleotides: TGTGCCAGTAGTAAAAACCTGAACACTGAAGCTTTCTTT. Protein: CASSKNLNTEAFF.

The table lists this clone with a few counts. This CDR3 is also generated by other DNA sequences in the sample. The chain carries TRBV5-4 and TRBJ2-5; perhaps D is TRBD1 or TRBD2 (5 bases each). Trimming stripped 1 base from V and 4 bases from J, with 11 bases between. The CDR3 length is 14 residues. Germline V gene data show CDR1 as SGHNT and CDR2 as YYREEE (reference sequence). The CDR3 region is CASSLTGAGETQYF. The CDR3 DNA reads TGTGCCAGCAGCTTGACCGGGGCCGGAGAGACCCAGTACTTC.

The genes are TRBV28 and TRBJ1-2, with 9 bases fitting TRBD1. Germline lookup yields CDR1 MDHEN and CDR2 SYDVKM. There are 15 residues in the CDR3. V shed 5 bases and J 1 base; nucleotides not matched to a gene: 5. This CDR3 reads CASSPPGQGNYGYTF. Written as DNA, the CDR3 is TGTGCCAGCAGTCCCCCGGGACAGGGTAACTATGGCTACACCTTC.

The J gene is TRBJ1-3, the V gene TRBV30; no definite D call. Germline assignment: CDR1 GTSNPN and CDR2 SVGIG (reference sequence). The CDR3 runs 13 residues. V was shortened by 0 bases and J by 0 bases, with 3 bases between the two germline ends. The CDR3 is CAWSVISGNTIYF. CDR3 nucleotides: TGTGCCTGGAGTGTAATCTCTGGAAACACCATATATTTT. The whole variable domain, remainder taken from reference TRBV30 and TRBJ1-3, is SQTIHQWPATLVQPVGSPLSLECTVEGTSNPNLYWYRQAAGRGLQLLFYSVGIGQISSEVPQNLSASRPQDRQFILSSKKLLLSDSGFYLCAWSVISGNTIYFGEGSWLTVV.

This clone was counted a few times. This sequence joins TRBV28 and TRBJ2-2, with D unclear. CDR1 is MDHEN and CDR2 is SYDVKM in the germline V gene. The CDR3 is 14 amino acids. The ends were cut back, 7 bases at V and 5 bases at J, with 14 bases in the middle. The CDR3 sequence: CASTIGMWTGELFF. The CDR3 coding sequence is TGTGCCAGCACCATTGGGATGTGGACCGGGGAGCTGTTTTTT.

The chain is built from TRBV25-1 and TRBJ1-2, with a possible D match to TRBD1 (5 bases). Germline V gene lookup returns CDR1 MGHDK and CDR2 SYGVNS. V was pared by 2 bases and J by 4 bases, with 20 bases between. This CDR3 is built from 17 residues. The CDR3 DNA is TGTGCCAGCAGTGAAATTTTCGATGTGAAGGGGAGCTATGGCTACACCTTC. Translation: CASSEIFDVKGSYGYTF.

The V and J genes are TRBV29-1 and TRBJ2-7, with D perhaps TRBD1 or TRBD2 (5 bases each). V gave up 7 bases and J gave up 2 bases, with 27 bases separating them. Germline CDR1 is SQVTM and CDR2 is ANQGSEA. The CDR3 contains 17 residues. The CDR3 here is CSATMSLVRDDTYEQYF. The DNA for the CDR3 is TGCAGCGCCACAATGTCCCTTGTCCGGGACGACACCTACGAGCAGTACTTC.

The table lists this clone with a few counts. V is TRBV5-6 and J is TRBJ2-7, with D maybe TRBD1 (6 bases). The CDR3 has 16 amino acids. V was pared by 5 bases and J by 2 bases, with 20 bases between. The V gene's germline CDR1 is SGHDT and CDR2 YYEEEE. CDR3 protein: CASSSTEYRVAYEQYF. The CDR3 DNA reads as TGTGCCAGCAGTTCTACGGAGTACAGGGTCGCCTACGAGCAGTACTTC.

The rearrangement joins TRBV10-3 to TRBJ2-5, with 15 bases that match TRBD2. CDR1 is ENHRY, CDR2 SYGVKD, per germline. The V segment lost 4 bases and the J segment 1 base; nucleotides outside the gene matches: 10. This CDR3 is built from 19 residues. The CDR3, as DNA: TGTGCCATCAGTGGAGGGACTAGCGGGAGGCGGGGTACCCAAGAGACCCAGTACTTC. It yields the protein CAISGGTSGRRGTQETQYF.

The chain combines TRBV4-3 with TRBJ2-5; 14 bases match TRBD2. There are 21 residues in the CDR3. The germline V gene has CDR1 LGHNA and CDR2 YSLEER. V gave up 4 bases and J gave up 6 bases; unmatched junction bases: 22. CDR3 sequence (DNA): TGCGCCAGCAGCCCCACCATCCGTACCGGGACTAGCGGGGGCCTCTCAAAGACCCAGTACTTC. It specifies CASSPTIRTGTSGGLSKTQYF.

The V and J genes are TRBV2 and TRBJ2-1; possibly TRBD1 for D (6 bases). The germline V and J ends were trimmed by 6 bases and 2 bases, with 26 bases remaining between them. The CDR3 loop spans 19 amino acids. From germline, CDR1 is SNHLY and CDR2 FYNNEI. Here the CDR3 reads CASRALYLDSRKPYNEQFF. DNA of the CDR3: TGTGCCAGCAGGGCACTATACTTGGACAGCCGTAAGCCCTACAATGAGCAGTTCTTC.

The rearrangement joins TRBV19 to TRBJ2-7; TRBD1 matches at 11 bases. The V and J ends lost 3 bases and 2 bases, in that order; junction bases with no gene match: 3. CDR1 and CDR2 (germline): LNHDA, SQIVND (reference sequence). CDR3 length: 15 residues. The CDR3, as DNA: TGTGCCAGTAGTATGCCGGGACAGGGGGCCTACGAGCAGTACTTC. This sequence encodes CASSMPGQGAYEQYF.

The genes are TRBV11-2 and TRBJ1-5; weak D call: TRBD1 (5 bases). CDR1 and CDR2 (germline): SGHAT, FQNNGV. This CDR3 has 13 amino acids. Trimming removed 4 bases from V and 4 bases from J, with 8 bases in between. The CDR3 protein is CASSWTLNQPQHF. The DNA of the CDR3 is TGTGCCAGCAGCTGGACACTTAATCAGCCCCAGCATTTT.